Described below is a single TCR beta chain sequence and its context. What it binds is unknown. This sample is part of a study of cytomegalovirus exposure and HLA in healthy donors. The junction had 3 bases not matched to a gene; V was cut back by 4 bases and J by 0 bases. Germline V CDR1 and CDR2: SGDLS, YYNGEE. There are 14 residues in the CDR3. PCR involved 60 Vbeta and 13 Jbeta primers. The assay was immunoSEQ multiplex PCR, and TCRdb's table has in-frame clones only and misses some. The sample records approximately 140,000 clones, approximately 73% being singletons. The study's findings and limits: Most TCR beta V segments were productive about 90% or about 30% of the time in an earlier analysis.

The chain links TRBV9 to TRBJ2-7; TRBD2 matches at 8 bases. Sequenced input: PBMCs. This receptor was obtained from a human donor in good health. CDR3 residues: CASSPGTSSYEQYF. The CDR3 region has the DNA TGTGCCAGCAGCCCCGGGACTAGCTCCTACGAGCAGTACTTC.